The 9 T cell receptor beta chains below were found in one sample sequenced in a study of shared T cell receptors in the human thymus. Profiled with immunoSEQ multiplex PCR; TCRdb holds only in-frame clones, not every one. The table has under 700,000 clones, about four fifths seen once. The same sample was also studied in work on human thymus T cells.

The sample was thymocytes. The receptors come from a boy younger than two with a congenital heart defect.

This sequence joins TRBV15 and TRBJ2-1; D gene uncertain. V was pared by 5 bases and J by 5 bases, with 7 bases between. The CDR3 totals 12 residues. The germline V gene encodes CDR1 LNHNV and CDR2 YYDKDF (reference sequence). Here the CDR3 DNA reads TGTGCCACCAGCTCATACAACAATGAGCAGTTCTTC. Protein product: CATSSYNNEQFF.

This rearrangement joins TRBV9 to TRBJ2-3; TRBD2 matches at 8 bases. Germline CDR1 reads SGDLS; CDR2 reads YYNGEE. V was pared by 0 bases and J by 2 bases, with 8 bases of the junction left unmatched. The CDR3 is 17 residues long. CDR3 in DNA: TGTGCCAGCAGCGTAGACGAGCGGGGGTTACCCACAGATACGCAGTATTTT. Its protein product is CASSVDERGLPTDTQYF. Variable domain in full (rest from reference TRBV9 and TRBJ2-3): DSGVTQTPKHLITATGQRVTLRCSPRSGDLSVYWYQQSLDQGLQFLIQYYNGEERAKGNILERFSAQQFPDLHSELNLSSLELGDSALYFCASSVDERGLPTDTQYFGPGTRLTVL.

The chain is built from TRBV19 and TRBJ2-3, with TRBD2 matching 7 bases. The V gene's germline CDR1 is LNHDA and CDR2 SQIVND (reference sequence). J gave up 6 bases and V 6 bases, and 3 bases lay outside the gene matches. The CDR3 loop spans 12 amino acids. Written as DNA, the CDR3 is TGTGCCAGTAGCGGGAGGTTTGATACGCAGTATTTT. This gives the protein CASSGRFDTQYF.

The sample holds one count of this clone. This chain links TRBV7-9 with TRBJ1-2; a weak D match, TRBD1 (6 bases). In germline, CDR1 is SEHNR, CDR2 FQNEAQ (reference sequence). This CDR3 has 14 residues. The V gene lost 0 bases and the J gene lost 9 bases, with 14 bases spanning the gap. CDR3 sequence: CASSLARQENCYTF. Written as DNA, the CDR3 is TGTGCCAGCAGCTTAGCTCGACAGGAGAATTGCTACACCTTC.

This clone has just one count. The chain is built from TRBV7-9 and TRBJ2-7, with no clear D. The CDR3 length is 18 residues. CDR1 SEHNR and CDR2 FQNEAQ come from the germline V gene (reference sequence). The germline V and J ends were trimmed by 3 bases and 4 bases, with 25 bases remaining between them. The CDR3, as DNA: TGTGCCAGCAGCTTGACCGCAGCGTCATTGAAATCCGGTTACGAGCAGTACTTC. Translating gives CASSLTAASLKSGYEQYF.

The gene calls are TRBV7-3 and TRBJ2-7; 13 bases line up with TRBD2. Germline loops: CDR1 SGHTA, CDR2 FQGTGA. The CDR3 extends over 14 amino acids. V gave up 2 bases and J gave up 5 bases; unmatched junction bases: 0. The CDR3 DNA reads TGTGCCAGCAGCTTAGGACTAGCGGGAGACGAGCAGTACTTC. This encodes CASSLGLAGDEQYF.

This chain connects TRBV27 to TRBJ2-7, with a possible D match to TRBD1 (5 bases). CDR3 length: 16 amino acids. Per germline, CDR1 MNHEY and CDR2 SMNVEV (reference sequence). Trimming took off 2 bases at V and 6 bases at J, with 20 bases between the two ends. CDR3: CASSLARSQPRAEQYF. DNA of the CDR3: TGTGCCAGCAGTTTAGCTAGGTCACAACCCAGGGCCGAGCAGTACTTC.

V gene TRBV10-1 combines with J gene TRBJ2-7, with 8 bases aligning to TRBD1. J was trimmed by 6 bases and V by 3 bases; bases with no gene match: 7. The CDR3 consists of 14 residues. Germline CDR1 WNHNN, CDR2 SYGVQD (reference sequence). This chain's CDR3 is CASSDPRGLGEQYF. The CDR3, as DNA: TGCGCCAGCAGTGACCCCAGGGGGCTTGGCGAGCAGTACTTC.

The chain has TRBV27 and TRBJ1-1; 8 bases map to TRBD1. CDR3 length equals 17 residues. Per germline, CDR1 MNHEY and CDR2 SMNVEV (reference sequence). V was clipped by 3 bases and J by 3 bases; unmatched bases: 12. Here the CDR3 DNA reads TGTGCCAGCAGTTTTTGGGGCCGGGACAGGAGGTACACTGAAGCTTTCTTT. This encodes CASSFWGRDRRYTEAFF.